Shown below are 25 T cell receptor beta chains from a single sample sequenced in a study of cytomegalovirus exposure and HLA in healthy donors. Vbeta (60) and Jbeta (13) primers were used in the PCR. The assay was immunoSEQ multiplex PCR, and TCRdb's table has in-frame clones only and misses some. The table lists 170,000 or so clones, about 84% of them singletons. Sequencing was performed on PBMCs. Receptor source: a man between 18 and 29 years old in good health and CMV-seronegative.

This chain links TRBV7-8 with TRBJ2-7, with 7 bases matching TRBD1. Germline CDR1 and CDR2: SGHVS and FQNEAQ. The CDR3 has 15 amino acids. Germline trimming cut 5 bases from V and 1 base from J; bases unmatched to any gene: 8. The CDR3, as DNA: TGTGCCAGCAGCGGCCGGGACAGATTTTCCTACGAGCAGTACTTC. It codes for CASSGRDRFSYEQYF.

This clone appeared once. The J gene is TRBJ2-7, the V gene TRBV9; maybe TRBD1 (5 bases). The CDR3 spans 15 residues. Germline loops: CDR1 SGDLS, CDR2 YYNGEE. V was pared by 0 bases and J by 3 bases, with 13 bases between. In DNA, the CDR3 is TGTGCCAGCAGCGTAGGGGGCTCCTTCGACTACGAGCAGTACTTC. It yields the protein CASSVGGSFDYEQYF.

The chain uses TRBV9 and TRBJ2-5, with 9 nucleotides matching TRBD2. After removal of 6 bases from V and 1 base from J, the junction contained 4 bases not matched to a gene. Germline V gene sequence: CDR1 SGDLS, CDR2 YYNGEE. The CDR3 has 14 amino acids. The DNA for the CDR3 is TGTGCCAGCAACATAGCGGGAGTCCAAGAGACCCAGTACTTC. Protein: CASNIAGVQETQYF. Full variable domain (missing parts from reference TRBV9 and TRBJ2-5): DSGVTQTPKHLITATGQRVTLRCSPRSGDLSVYWYQQSLDQGLQFLIQYYNGEERAKGNILERFSAQQFPDLHSELNLSSLELGDSALYFCASNIAGVQETQYFGPGTRLLVL.

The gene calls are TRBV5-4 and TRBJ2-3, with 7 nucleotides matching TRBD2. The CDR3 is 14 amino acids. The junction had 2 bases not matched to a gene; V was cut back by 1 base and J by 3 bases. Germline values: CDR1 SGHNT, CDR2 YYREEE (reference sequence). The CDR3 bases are TGTGCCAGCAGCTTGTACGGGAGGACAGATACGCAGTATTTT. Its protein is CASSLYGRTDTQYF. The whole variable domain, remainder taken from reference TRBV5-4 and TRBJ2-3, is ETGVTQSPTHLIKTRGQQVTLRCSSQSGHNTVSWYQQALGQGPQFIFQYYREEENGRGNFPPRFSGLQFPNYSSELNVNALELDDSALYLCASSLYGRTDTQYFGPGTRLTVL.

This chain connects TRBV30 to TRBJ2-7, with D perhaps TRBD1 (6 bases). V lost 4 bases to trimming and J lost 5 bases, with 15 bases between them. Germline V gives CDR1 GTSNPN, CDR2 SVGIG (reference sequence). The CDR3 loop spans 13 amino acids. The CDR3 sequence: CAWTGDGPHEQYF. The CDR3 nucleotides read TGTGCCTGGACAGGGGACGGCCCCCACGAGCAGTACTTC.

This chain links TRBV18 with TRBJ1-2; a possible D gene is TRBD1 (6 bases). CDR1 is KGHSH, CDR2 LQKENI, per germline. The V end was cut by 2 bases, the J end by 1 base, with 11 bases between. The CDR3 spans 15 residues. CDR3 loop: CASSPTGQNNYGYTF. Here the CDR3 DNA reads TGTGCCAGCTCACCAACAGGACAGAATAACTATGGCTACACCTTC.

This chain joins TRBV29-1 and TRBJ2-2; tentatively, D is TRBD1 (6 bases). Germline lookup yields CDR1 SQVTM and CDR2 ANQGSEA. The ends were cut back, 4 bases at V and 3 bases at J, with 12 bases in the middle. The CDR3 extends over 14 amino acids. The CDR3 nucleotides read TGCAGCGTTGGGACAGTTGGGGACACCGGGGAGCTGTTTTTT. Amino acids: CSVGTVGDTGELFF.

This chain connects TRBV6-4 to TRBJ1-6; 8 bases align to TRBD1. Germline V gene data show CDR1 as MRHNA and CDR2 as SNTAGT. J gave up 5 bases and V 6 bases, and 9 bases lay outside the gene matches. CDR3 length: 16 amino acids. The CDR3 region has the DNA TGTGCCAGCAGGGCCGGGACAGGAGGAGATAATTCACCCCTCCACTTT. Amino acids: CASRAGTGGDNSPLHF.

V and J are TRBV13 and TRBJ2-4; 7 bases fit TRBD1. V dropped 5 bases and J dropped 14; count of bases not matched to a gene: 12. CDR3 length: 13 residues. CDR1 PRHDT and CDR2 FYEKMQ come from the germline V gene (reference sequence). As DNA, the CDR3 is TGTGCCAGCAGCCTACCGACAGGGCCCAAGAAGTACTTC. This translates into CASSLPTGPKKYF.

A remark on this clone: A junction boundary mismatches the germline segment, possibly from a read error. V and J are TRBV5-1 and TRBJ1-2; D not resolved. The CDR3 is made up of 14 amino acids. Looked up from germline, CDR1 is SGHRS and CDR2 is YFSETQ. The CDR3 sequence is CASSPEHPNYGNTF. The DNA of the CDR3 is TGCGCCAGCAGCCCCGAGCACCCGAACTATGGCAACACCTTC.

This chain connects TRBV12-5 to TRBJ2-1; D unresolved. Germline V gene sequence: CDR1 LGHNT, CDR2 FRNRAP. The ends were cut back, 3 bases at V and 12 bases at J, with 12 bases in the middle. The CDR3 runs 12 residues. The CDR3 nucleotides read TGTGCTAGTGGTTTTGAAGGCGGCCCGCAGTTCTTC. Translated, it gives CASGFEGGPQFF.

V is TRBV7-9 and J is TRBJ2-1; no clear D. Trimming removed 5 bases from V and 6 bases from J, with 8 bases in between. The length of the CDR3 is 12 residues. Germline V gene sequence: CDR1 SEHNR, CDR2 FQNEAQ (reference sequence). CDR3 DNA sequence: TGTGCCAGCAGCCCTACCCCCAATGAGCAGTTCTTC. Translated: CASSPTPNEQFF.

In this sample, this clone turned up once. For the CDR3, the DNA is TGCGCCAGCAGCTTGCAACCACTAGCGGGAGATTTGAATGAGCAGTTCTTC. Its translation: CASSLQPLAGDLNEQFF. The V and J genes are TRBV5-1 and TRBJ2-1; 11 nucleotides agree with TRBD2. The V gene end was trimmed by 1 base and the J gene end by 7 bases; junction bases not matched to a gene: 10. Germline V CDR1 and CDR2: SGHRS, YFSETQ. This CDR3 contains 17 residues.

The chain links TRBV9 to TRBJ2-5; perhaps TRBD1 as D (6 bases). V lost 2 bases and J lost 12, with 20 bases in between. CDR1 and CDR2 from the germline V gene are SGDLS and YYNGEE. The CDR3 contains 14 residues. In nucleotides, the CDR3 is TGTGCCAGCAGCGTTGGGCCCACCGGGACACCGGAGTACTTC. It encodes CASSVGPTGTPEYF.

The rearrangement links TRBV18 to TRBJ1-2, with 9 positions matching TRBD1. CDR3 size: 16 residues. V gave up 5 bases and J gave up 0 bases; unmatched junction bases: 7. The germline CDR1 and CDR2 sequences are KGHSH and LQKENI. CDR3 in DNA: TGTGCCAGCTCATCAACAGGGGGCTTAGCTAACTATGGCTACACCTTC. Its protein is CASSSTGGLANYGYTF.

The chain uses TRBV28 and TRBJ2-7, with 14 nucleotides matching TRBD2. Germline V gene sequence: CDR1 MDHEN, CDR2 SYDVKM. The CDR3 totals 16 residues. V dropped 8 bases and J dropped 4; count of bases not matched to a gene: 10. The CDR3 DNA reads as TGTGCCAGCGCCCCTCGGACTAGCGGGAGGCTGTACGAGCAGTACTTC. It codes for CASAPRTSGRLYEQYF. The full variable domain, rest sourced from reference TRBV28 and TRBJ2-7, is DVKVTQSSRYLVKRTGEKVFLECVQDMDHENMFWYRQDPGLGLRLIYFSYDVKMKEKGDIPEGYSVSREKKERFSLILESASTNQTSMYLCASAPRTSGRLYEQYFGPGTRLTVT.

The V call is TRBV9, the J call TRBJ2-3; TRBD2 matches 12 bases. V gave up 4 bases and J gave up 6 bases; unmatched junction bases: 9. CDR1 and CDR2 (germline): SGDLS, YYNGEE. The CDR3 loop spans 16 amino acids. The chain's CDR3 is CASSTLLAGGFDTQYF. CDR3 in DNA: TGTGCCAGCAGCACCCTACTAGCGGGAGGATTTGATACGCAGTATTTT.

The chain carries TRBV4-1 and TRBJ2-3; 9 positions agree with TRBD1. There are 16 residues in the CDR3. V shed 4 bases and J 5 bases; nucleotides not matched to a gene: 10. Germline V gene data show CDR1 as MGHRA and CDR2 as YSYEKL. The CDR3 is CASSPPRGQGVDTQYF. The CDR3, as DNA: TGCGCCAGCAGCCCCCCTAGGGGACAGGGCGTAGATACGCAGTATTTT.

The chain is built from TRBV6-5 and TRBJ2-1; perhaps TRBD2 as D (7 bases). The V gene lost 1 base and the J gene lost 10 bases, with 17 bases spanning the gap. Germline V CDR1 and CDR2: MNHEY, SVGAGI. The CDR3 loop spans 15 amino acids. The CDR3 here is CASSYFGAGATEQFF. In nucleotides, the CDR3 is TGTGCCAGCAGTTACTTCGGGGCGGGGGCCACCGAGCAGTTCTTC.

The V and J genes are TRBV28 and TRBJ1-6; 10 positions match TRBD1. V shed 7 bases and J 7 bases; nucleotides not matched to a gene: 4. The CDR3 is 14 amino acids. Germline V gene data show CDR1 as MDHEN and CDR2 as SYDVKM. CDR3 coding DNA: TGTGCCAGCAACCCGGACAGGGGGAATTCACCCCTCCACTTT. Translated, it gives CASNPDRGNSPLHF. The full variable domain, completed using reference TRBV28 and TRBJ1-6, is DVKVTQSSRYLVKRTGEKVFLECVQDMDHENMFWYRQDPGLGLRLIYFSYDVKMKEKGDIPEGYSVSREKKERFSLILESASTNQTSMYLCASNPDRGNSPLHFGNGTRLTVT.

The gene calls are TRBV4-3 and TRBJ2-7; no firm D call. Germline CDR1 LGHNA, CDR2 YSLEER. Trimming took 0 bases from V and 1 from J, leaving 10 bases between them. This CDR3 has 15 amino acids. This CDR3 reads CASSQDLLISYEQYF. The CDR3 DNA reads TGCGCCAGCAGCCAAGATCTACTTATATCCTACGAGCAGTACTTC.

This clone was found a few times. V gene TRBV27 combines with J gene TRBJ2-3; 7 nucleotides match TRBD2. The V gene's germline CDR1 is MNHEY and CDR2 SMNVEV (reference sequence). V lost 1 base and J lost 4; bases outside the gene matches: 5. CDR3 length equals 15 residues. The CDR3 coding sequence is TGTGCCAGCAGTTTATGGCGGGAGCACCCAGATACGCAGTATTTT. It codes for CASSLWREHPDTQYF.

As DNA, the CDR3 is TGTGCCACCAGCAGAGACCTCCAGGGTCCAGATACGCAGTATTTT. This encodes CATSRDLQGPDTQYF. V is TRBV15 and J is TRBJ2-3; the D gene is possibly TRBD1 (5 bases). The CDR3 totals 15 residues. V shed 0 bases and J shed 4 bases, with 11 bases lying between them. Germline CDR1 and CDR2: LNHNV and YYDKDF (reference sequence).

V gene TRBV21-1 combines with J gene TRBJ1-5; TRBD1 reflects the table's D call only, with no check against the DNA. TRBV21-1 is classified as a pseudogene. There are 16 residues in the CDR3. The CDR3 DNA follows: TGTGCCAGCAGCAATCCTGAAAGGGACAGGGATCAGCCCCAGCATTTT. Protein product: CASSNPERDRDQPQHF.

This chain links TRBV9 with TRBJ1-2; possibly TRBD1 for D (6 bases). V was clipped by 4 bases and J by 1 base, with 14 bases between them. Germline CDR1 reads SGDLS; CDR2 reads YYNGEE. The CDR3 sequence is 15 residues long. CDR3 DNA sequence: TGTGCCAGCAGCTTTCCACGAGGGGGTAACTATGGCTACACCTTC. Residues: CASSFPRGGNYGYTF.